Described below is a single TCR beta chain sequence and its context. The data are from a study of CD8 T cells in Susac syndrome. The germline V gene has CDR1 SGHVS and CDR2 FQNEAQ. CDR3 size: 15 residues. V was trimmed by 5 bases and J by 1 base, leaving 14 bases between them. RNA, at about 0.5 to 1 ug, was reverse transcribed with random hexamers. TCRdb itself ran the immunoSEQ multiplex PCR reads through MiXCR, one entry per CDR3 protein. Of about 120,000 distinct CDR3 sequences listed, 85% to 95% are singletons. The source is a human donor in good health. This rearrangement joins TRBV7-8 to TRBJ2-5; tentatively, D is TRBD2 (6 bases). The sample was CD8+ T cells from PBMCs. The CDR3 DNA sequence: TGTGCCAGCAGCGCTTCGCGGAGGGCCCAAGAGACCCAGTACTTC. Translated, it gives CASSASRRAQETQYF.